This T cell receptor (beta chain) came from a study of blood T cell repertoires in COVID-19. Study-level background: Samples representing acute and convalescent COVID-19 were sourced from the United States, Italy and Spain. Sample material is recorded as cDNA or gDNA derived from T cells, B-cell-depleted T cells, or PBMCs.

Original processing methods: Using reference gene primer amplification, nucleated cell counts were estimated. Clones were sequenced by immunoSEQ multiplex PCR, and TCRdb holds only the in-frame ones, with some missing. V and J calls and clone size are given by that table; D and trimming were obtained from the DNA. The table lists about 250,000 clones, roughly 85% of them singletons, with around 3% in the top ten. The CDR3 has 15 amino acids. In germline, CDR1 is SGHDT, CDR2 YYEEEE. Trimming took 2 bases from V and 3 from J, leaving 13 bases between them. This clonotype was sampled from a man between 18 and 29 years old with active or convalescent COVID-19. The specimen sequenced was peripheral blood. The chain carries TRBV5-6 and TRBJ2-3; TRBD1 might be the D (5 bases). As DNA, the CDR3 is TGTGCCAGCAGCTTCGGCCAGGGCTTAACAGATACGCAGTATTTT. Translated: CASSFGQGLTDTQYF. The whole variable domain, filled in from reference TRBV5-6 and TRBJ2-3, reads DAGVTQSPTHLIKTRGQQVTLRCSPKSGHDTVSWYQQALGQGPQFIFQYYEEEERQRGNFPDRFSGHQFPNYSSELNVNALLLGDSALYLCASSFGQGLTDTQYFGPGTRLTVL.